These T cell receptor beta chains were read from a single sample in a study of T cell responses to AZD1222 COVID-19 vaccine. Clones were sequenced by immunoSEQ multiplex PCR, and TCRdb holds only the in-frame ones, with some missing. This sample yields roughly 150,000 clones, of which around nine tenths are seen a single time; roughly 1.9% belongs to the top ten. The sequencing used peripheral blood, collected on day 0 of AZD1222 vaccination. The receptors were gathered from an adult in good health. Each CDR3 is given without its conserved first and last residue.

j_gene	v_gene	CDR3aa
TRBJ2-3	TRBV5-1	ASSLDGTSGRRGETQY
TRBJ1-2	TRBV7-9	ASSLEYRGYT
TRBJ2-7	TRBV10-3	AIRGTSGPYEQY
TRBJ2-7	TRBV11-2	ASSGTSGGHYEQY
TRBJ2-2	TRBV6-4	ASSSGSTGELF
TRBJ1-4	TRBV3-1/TRBV3-2	ASSPSGAATNEKLF
TRBJ1-1	TRBV24-1	ATSTSGENTEAF
TRBJ2-7	TRBV25-1	ASSDSGSWSSYEQY
TRBJ1-6	TRBV5-1	ASSLAGGRLGSPLH
TRBJ2-7	TRBV5-3	ARRRDSWRGEQY
TRBJ2-6	TRBV7-3	ASSLLGVPMSGANVLT
TRBJ2-7	TRBV19	ASSMSGSDEQY
TRBJ2-5	TRBV5-8	ASSLVVRLDGEGTQY
TRBJ2-2	TRBV19	ASTEETGGELF
TRBJ2-7	TRBV19	ASSISSGYEQY
TRBJ1-2	TRBV27	ASSMGPPDYT
TRBJ2-7	TRBV10-2	ASSEKPWSGSSYEQY
TRBJ1-5	TRBV28	ASTLGGTGIVQPQH
TRBJ1-2	TRBV4-1	ASSQDGQSNYGYT
TRBJ2-4	TRBV10-3	AISEGRGDGNIQY
TRBJ1-1	TRBV4-1	ASSQTAVQFTEAF
TRBJ2-2	TRBV9	ASSVEGFTNTGELF